Sequencing of this T cell receptor (beta chain) was carried out in a study of T cell repertoires in cytomegalovirus infection. Study summary: CMV epitopes, recently identified HLA-C-restricted and well-studied HLA-B-restricted, were used. A matching HLA type, together with CMV infection, was signaled by public TCR beta signatures. General study findings and limits: HLA-C-restricted CMV-specific TCR beta clonotypes prevailed in the ex vivo response. Identification of carriers of CMV plus the relevant HLA was performed using cumulative public TCR beta family frequency.

Via MiXCR, TCRdb re-called the reads, giving one row per CDR3 protein. The sample consists of about 160,000 distinct CDR3 sequences, less than 25% of them appearing once. Trimming at V came to 0 bases and at J to 10 bases, leaving 5 bases not matched to a gene. The germline gives CDR1 MGHRA, CDR2 YSYEKL. This CDR3 region has 15 residues. As concerns this clonotype: Its antigen is unknown.

The sample in question was CD8+ T cells from cultured PBMCs, obtained from culture after CMV antigen stimulation. This sequence originates from a human donor in good health (CMV status not recorded). Some clones in this sample may be carry-over from other donors' samples. The J gene is TRBJ2-1, the V gene TRBV4-1; 11 nucleotides line up with TRBD2. CDR3 bases: TGCGCCAGCAGCCAAGATAGCGGGGGGGCGAGGGAGCAGTTCTTC. Residues: CASSQDSGGAREQFF.